This TCR beta chain was obtained from a study of cytomegalovirus exposure and HLA in healthy donors. In the study overall: A later analysis reported the same platform for the roughly 110 validation repertoires and the approximately 720 first-cohort repertoires.

V lost 2 bases to trimming and J lost 4 bases, with 5 bases between them. Germline loops: CDR1 MDHEN, CDR2 SYDVKM. The CDR3 contains 13 residues. Using immunoSEQ multiplex PCR, the repertoire was profiled, and TCRdb retains in-frame clones only, with some absent. The sample has over 100,000 clones; roughly 90% are singletons. The sequence derives from a woman between 18 and 29 years old in good health and CMV-seronegative. V usage is TRBV28 and J usage is TRBJ2-2, with unresolved D. Sequencing input: PBMCs. The CDR3 is CASSLESTGELFF. CDR3 DNA: TGTGCCAGCAGTTTAGAGAGCACCGGGGAGCTGTTTTTT.